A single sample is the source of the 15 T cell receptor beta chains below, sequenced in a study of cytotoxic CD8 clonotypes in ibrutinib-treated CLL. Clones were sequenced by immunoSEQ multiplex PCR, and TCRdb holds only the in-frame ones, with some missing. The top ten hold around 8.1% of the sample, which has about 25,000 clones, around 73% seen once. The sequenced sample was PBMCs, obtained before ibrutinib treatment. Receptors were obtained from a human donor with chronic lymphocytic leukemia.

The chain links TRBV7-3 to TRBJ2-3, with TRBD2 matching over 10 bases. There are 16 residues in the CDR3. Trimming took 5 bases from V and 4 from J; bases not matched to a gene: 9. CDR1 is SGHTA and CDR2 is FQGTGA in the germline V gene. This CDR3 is CASSPLASGSADTQYF. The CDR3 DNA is TGTGCCAGCAGCCCCCTGGCTAGCGGGAGTGCAGATACGCAGTATTTT.

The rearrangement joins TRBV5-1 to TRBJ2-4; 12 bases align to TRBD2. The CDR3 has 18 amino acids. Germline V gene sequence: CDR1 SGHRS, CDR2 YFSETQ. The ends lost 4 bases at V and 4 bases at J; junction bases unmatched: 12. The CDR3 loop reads CASSPGLAGLLGKNIQYF. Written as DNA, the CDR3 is TGCGCCAGCAGCCCGGGACTAGCGGGCCTCCTAGGAAAAAACATTCAGTACTTC.

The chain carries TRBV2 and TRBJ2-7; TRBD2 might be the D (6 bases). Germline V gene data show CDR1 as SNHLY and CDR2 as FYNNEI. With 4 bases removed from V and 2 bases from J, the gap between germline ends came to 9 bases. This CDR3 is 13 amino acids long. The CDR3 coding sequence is TGTGCCAGCAGTGGGGGGGAACCCTACGAGCAGTACTTC. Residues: CASSGGEPYEQYF.

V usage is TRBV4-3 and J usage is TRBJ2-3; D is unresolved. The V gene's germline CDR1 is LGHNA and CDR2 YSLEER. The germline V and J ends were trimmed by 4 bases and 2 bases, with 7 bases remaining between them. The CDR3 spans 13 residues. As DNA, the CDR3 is TGCGCCAGCAGCCTAGGGTCCACAGATACGCAGTATTTT. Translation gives CASSLGSTDTQYF.

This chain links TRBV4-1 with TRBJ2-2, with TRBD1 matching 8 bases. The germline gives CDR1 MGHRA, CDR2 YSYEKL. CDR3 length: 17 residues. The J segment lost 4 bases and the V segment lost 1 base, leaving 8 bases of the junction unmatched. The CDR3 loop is CASSQGATGAGTGELFF. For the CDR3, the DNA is TGCGCCAGCAGCCAAGGCGCGACAGGGGCGGGCACCGGGGAGCTGTTTTTT.

The CDR3 reads CASSPGLAGDGTDTQYF. The CDR3 bases are TGTGCCAGCAGTCCCGGACTAGCGGGAGACGGGACAGATACGCAGTATTTT. This sequence joins TRBV28 and TRBJ2-3; 13 bases are shared with TRBD2. CDR3 length: 17 residues. CDR1 and CDR2 (germline): MDHEN, SYDVKM. V lost 5 bases to trimming and J lost 3 bases; unmatched junction nucleotides: 8.

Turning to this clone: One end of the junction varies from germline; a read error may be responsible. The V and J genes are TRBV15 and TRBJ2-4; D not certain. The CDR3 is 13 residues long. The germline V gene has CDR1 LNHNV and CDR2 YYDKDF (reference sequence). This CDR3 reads CATSREDPNIQYF. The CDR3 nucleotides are TGTGCCACCAGCCGAGAGGATCCCAACATTCAGTACTTC.

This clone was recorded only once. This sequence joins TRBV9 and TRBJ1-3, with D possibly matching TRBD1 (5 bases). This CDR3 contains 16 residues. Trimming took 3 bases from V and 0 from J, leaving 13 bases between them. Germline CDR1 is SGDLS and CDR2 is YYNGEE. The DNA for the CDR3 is TGTGCCAGCAGCGCGTCTCAGGGCATCTCTGGAAACACCATATATTTT. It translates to CASSASQGISGNTIYF.

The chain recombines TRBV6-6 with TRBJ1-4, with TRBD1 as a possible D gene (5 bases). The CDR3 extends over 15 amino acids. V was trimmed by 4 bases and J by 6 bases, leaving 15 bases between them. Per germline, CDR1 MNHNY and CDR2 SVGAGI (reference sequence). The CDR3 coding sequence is TGTGCCAGCAGTTCGTCAGGGATTGGGGATGAAAAACTGTTTTTT. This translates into CASSSSGIGDEKLFF.

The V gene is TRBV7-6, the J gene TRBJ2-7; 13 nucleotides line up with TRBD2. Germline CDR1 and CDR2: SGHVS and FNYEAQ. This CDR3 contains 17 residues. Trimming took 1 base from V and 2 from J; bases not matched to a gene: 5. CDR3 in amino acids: CASSLGTSGSQPYEQYF. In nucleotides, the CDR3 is TGTGCCAGCAGCTTAGGGACTAGCGGGAGCCAACCCTACGAGCAGTACTTC. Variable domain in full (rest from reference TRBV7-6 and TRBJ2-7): GAGVSQSPRYKVTKRGQDVALRCDPISGHVSLYWYRQALGQGPEFLTYFNYEAQQDKSGLPNDRFSAERPEGSISTLTIQRTEQRDSAMYRCASSLGTSGSQPYEQYFGPGTRLTVT.

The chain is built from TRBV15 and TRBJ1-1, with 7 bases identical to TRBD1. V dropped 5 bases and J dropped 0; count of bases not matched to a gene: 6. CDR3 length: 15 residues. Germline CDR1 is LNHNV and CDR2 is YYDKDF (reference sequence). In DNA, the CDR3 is TGTGCCACCAGCCACCGGGACAGCATGAACACTGAAGCTTTCTTT. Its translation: CATSHRDSMNTEAFF.

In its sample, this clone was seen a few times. The CDR3 nucleotides read TGTGCCAGCAGCCCCAGACAGGGTGAAGCTTTCTTT. It codes for CASSPRQGEAFF. V gene TRBV6-1 combines with J gene TRBJ1-1, with TRBD1 matching over 7 bases. The length of the CDR3 is 12 residues. Germline V CDR1 and CDR2: MNHNS, SASEGT. V shed 6 bases and J 7 bases; nucleotides not matched to a gene: 5.

Written as DNA, the CDR3 is TGTGCCAGCAGCTTAAGCTCCAGGGAGGGCAATGAGCAGTTCTTC. It yields the protein CASSLSSREGNEQFF. The chain couples TRBV7-2 to TRBJ2-1, with 7 positions matching TRBD2. After removal of 2 bases from V and 6 bases from J, the junction contained 7 bases not matched to a gene. Germline V gene lookup returns CDR1 SGHTA and CDR2 FQGNSA. The CDR3 covers 15 residues.

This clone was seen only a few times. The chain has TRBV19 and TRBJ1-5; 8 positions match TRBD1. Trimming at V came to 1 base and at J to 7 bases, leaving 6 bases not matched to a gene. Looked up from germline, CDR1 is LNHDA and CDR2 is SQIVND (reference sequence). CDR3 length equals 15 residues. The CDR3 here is CASSIGGQVYQPQHF. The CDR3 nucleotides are TGTGCCAGTAGTATAGGGGGACAGGTATACCAGCCCCAGCATTTT.

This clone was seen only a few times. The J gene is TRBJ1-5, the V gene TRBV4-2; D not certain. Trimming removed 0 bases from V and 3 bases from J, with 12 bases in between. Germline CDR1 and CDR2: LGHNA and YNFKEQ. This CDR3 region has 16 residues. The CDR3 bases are TGTGCCAGCAGCCAAGAAGCGGGGAATTCCAATCAGCCCCAGCATTTT. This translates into CASSQEAGNSNQPQHF.